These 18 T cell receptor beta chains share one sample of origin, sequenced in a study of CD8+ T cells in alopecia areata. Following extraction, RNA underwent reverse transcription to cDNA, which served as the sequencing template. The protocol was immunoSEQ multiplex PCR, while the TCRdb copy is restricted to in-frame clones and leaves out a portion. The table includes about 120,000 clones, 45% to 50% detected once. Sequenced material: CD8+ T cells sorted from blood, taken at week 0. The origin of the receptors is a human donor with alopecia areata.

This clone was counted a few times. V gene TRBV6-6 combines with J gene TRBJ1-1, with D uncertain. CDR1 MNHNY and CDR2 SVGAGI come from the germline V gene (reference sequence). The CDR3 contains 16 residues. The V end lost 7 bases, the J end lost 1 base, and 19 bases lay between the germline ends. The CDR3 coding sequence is TGTGCCAGCACCTTAGATATTACGCCACCGAACACTGAAGCTTTCTTT. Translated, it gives CASTLDITPPNTEAFF.

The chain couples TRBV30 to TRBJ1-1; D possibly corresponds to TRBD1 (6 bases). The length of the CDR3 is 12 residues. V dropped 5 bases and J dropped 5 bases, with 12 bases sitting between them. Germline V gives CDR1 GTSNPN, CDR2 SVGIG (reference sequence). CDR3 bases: TGTGCCTGGGAAGAGGGGGGAACTGAAGCTTTCTTT. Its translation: CAWEEGGTEAFF.

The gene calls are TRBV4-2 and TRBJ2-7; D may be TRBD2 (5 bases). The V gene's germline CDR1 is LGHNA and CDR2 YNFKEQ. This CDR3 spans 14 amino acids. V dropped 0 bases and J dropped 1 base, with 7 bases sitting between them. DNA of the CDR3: TGTGCCAGCAGCCAAGAACGGGGATCCTACGAGCAGTACTTC. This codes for CASSQERGSYEQYF.

The CDR3 is CASRPRIADYNEQFF. In DNA form, the CDR3 reads TGTGCCAGCAGGCCCCGAATCGCGGACTACAATGAGCAGTTCTTC. This chain uses TRBV6-5 with TRBJ2-1, with D unclear. The CDR3 runs 15 residues. The V and J ends lost 6 bases and 3 bases respectively, with 15 bases between them. CDR1 MNHEY and CDR2 SVGAGI come from the germline V gene.

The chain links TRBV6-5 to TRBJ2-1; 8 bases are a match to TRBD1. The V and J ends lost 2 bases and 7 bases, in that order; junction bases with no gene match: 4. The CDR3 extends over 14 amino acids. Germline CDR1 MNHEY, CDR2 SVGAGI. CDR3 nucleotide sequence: TGTGCCAGCAGTTACGGCAGGGGGCAGAATGAGCAGTTCTTC. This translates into CASSYGRGQNEQFF.

The CDR3 here is CASSQVGTGGRETQYF. The CDR3 nucleotides are TGCGCCAGCAGCCAAGTGGGGACAGGGGGCCGGGAGACCCAGTACTTC. The chain links TRBV4-1 to TRBJ2-5; TRBD1 aligns across 12 bases. The CDR3 has 16 amino acids. Germline V gene lookup returns CDR1 MGHRA and CDR2 YSYEKL. J gave up 5 bases and V 1 base, and 5 bases lay outside the gene matches.

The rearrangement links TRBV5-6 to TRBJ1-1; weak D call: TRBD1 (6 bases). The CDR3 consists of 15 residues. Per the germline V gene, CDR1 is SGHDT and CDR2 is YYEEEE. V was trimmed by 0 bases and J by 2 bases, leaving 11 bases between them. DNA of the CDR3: TGTGCCAGCAGCTTGGGGCCGGGGGGCAACACTGAAGCTTTCTTT. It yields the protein CASSLGPGGNTEAFF.

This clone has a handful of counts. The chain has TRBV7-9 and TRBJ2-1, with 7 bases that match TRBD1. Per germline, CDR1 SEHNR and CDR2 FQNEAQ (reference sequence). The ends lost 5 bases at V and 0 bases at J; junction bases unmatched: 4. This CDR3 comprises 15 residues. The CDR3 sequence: CASSKRQGSYNEQFF. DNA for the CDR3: TGTGCCAGCAGCAAGAGACAGGGCTCCTACAATGAGCAGTTCTTC.

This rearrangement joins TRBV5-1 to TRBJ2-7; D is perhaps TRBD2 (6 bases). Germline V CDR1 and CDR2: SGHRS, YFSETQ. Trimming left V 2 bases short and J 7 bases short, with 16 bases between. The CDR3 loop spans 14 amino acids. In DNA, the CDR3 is TGCGCCAGCAGCTTCGGGGGAGATTCGAGGGAGCAGTACTTC. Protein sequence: CASSFGGDSREQYF.

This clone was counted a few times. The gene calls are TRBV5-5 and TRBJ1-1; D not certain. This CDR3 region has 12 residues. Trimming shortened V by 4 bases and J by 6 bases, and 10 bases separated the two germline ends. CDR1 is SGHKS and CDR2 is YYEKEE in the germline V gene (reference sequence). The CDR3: CASSMRPAEAFF. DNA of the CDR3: TGTGCCAGCAGCATGAGACCCGCTGAAGCTTTCTTT. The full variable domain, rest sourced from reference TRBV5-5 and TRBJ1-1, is DAGVTQSPTHLIKTRGQQVTLRCSPISGHKSVSWYQQVLGQGPQFIFQYYEKEERGRGNFPDRFSARQFPNYSSELNVNALLLGDSALYLCASSMRPAEAFFGQGTRLTVV.

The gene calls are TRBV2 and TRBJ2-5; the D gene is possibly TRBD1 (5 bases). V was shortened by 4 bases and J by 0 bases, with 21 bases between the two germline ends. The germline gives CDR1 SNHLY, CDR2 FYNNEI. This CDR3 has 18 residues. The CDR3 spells CASSGGFMGPEYQETQYF. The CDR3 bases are TGTGCCAGCAGTGGCGGCTTCATGGGGCCTGAGTACCAAGAGACCCAGTACTTC.

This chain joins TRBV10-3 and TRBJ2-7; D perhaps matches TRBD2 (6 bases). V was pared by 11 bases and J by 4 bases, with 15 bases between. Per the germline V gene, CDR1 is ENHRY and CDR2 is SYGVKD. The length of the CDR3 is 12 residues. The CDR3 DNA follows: TGTGCCGTCACAACGGCGGGGTACGAGCAGTACTTC. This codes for CAVTTAGYEQYF.

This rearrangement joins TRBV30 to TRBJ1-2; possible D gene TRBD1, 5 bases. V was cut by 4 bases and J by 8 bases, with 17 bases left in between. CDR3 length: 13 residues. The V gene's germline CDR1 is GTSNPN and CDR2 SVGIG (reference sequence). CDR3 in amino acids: CAWNPTGVGGYTF. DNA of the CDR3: TGTGCCTGGAATCCAACGGGGGTCGGAGGCTACACCTTC.

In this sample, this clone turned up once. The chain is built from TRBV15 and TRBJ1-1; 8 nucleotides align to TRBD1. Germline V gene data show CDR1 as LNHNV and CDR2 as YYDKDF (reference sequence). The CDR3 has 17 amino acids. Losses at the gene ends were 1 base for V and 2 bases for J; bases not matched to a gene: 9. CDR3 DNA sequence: TGTGCCACCAGCAGAGGCCAGGGGGCGGGAGCCAACACTGAAGCTTTCTTT. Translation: CATSRGQGAGANTEAFF.

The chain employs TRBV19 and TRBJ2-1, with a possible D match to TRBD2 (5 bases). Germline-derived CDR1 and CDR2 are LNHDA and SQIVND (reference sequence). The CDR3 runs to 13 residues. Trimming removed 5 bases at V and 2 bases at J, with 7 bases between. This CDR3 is CASSPTTYNEQFF. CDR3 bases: TGTGCCAGTAGTCCGACTACCTACAATGAGCAGTTCTTC.

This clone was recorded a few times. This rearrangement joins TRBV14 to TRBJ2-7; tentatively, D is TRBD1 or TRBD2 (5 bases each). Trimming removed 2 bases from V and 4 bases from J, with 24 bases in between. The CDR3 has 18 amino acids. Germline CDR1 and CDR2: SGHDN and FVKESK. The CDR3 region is CASSQPPGRKELFYEQYF. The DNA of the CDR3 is TGTGCCAGCAGCCAACCCCCGGGACGGAAAGAGTTGTTTTACGAGCAGTACTTC.

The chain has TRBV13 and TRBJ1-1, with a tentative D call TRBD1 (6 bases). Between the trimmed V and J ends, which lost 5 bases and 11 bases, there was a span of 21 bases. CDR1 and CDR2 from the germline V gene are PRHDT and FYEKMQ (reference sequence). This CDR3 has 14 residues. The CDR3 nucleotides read TGTGCCAGCAGCCAACAGGGTGGGCATGGTATTGCTTTCTTT. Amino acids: CASSQQGGHGIAFF.

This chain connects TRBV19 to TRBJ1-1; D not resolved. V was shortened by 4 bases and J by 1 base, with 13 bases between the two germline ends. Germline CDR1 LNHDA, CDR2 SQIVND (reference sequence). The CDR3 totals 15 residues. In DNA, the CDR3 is TGTGCCAGTAGTACCGACCCCTTCCAGAACACTGAAGCTTTCTTT. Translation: CASSTDPFQNTEAFF. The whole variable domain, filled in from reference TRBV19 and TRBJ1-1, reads DGGITQSPKYLFRKEGQNVTLSCEQNLNHDAMYWYRQDPGQGLRLIYYSQIVNDFQKGDIAEGYSVSREKKESFPLTVTSAQKNPTAFYLCASSTDPFQNTEAFFGQGTRLTVV.